This TCR beta chain was recorded in a study of molecular identifiers for immune sequencing clone quantification (dated 2018 in TCRdb). For the wider study: For a replicate experiment, RNA from approximately 20,000 or 98,000 naive CD8 T cells was divided into five aliquots, and four of the five aliquots were sequenced. The study was a methods study using CD8 T cells to benchmark molecular-identifier clustering-based TCR repertoire sequencing (MIDCIRS) and TCR RNA copy counting.

Reading the germline V gene (reference sequence) gives CDR1 DFQATT and CDR2 SNEGSKA. The CDR3 numbers 12 residues from cysteine through phenylalanine. The DNA shown is the 36-base CDR3, in frame from base 1. Trimming costs V 3 bases and J 6 bases, and their ends lie 8 bases apart. With regard to this clonotype: Its antigen has not been determined. A much larger clone differs from this one at a single base, so this may be a read error.

The research as a whole found: When barcode sub-clustering was left out, chimeric consensus sequences inflated TCR diversity, with chimeras reaching as high as 47%. Naive libraries contained spiked-in Jurkat TCR RNA (around eleven copies' worth), which is not part of the donor repertoire. In CMV-specific effector cells, clones with more than 20 RNA copies accounted for over 97% of molecules, whereas in naive cells such clones accounted for under 1%. Highly expanded clone sizes could be underestimated because identical TCR molecules may share a barcode. About 2.9 recovered TCR RNA copies per cell were obtained by modeling, versus roughly 9.7 by digital PCR, implying a capture efficiency of around 28%. Spiked-in Jurkat TCR RNA equivalent to a single cell was reported to be detectable even among 850,000 to 1,000,000 naive CD8 T cells.

Libraries of naive CD8 T cells were built from anywhere between about 17,000 and 1,000,000 sorted cells, with 10%, 30% or 50% of the purified RNA used. Naive CD8 T cells were FACS-sorted as CD8+CD4-CCR7+CD45RA+ on a BD FACSAria II into RLT Plus buffer. Detection sensitivity was tested by spiking Jurkat RNA equal to roughly 9 TCR copies' worth into samples containing roughly 17,000-1,100,000 naive CD8 T cells. CD8 T cells were enriched using RosetteSep CD8+ T Cell Enrichment Cocktail and Ficoll-Paque, and the enriched cells then underwent ACK red cell lysis. Library method: PCR. Sequencing used an Illumina HiSeq 4000. Bulk TCR libraries were prepared as previously described, using TCR primers listed in Table S5. The Qiagen AllPrep DNA/RNA kit was used to purify total RNA. Before analysis, reads from multiple sequencing runs of the same library were pooled. In the paper's pipeline: Only reads with exact TCR constant sequence were kept, trimmed to 150 nt, and grouped by their 12-nt molecular barcodes. Within each barcode group, reads were sub-clustered at a 15% Levenshtein threshold, and quality-weighted consensus sequences were built per RNA molecule. Non-functional sequences were excluded, and lower-count sequences lying one edit away from another sequence were also excluded. Based on fitting two negative binomial distributions, any barcode sub-cluster with under 20% of the maximum read count was discarded. TCRdb passed the public sequencing reads through fastp at Q25 and MiXCR, retaining productive beta sequences. One record per CDR3 amino acid sequence lists the most common genes and DNA. The V and J calls and clone size are TCRdb's, not the authors'. Within this sample are over 600,000 distinct CDR3 sequences, with 15% to 20% of them counted one time only. Clones ranked in the top ten supply roughly 0.9% of the sample.

The sample was naive CD8+ T cells from blood, with Jurkat cell RNA spiked in. Explained via the paper, the cell subset or site label denotes: FACS-sorted CD8+CD4-CCR7+CD45RA+ naive T cells. The sequence links TRBV20-1 to TRBJ2-2, with the D gene not confidently named. The TCR originated in a human donor in good health. Some libraries in this study had Jurkat cell RNA spiked in. The DNA reads as follows: TGCAGTGCTAGCGTTTCGGCCGGGGAGCTGTTTTTT. This sequence encodes CSASVSAGELFF.